This T cell receptor beta chain was sequenced for a study of T-cell reconstitution after alpha-beta-depleted transplantation in children. Study-wide findings and caveats: After transplant, at about two months, alpha-beta T cells were reportedly derived from several hundred expanded graft clones. Newly generated T cells supplied most T-cell counts and diversity one year post-transplant. The high TCRbeta diversity at day 60 in some patients came from surviving recipient T cells and thymic progenitors.

This sample's TCRbeta library carried unique molecular identifier barcodes. One entry per CDR3 protein, called by TCRdb with MiXCR from the PCR reads. Here the sample spans around 120,000 distinct CDR3 sequences, more than 20% being singletons. In this sample, this clonotype turned up many times. Its antigen is not identified. The sample consisted of PBMCs, mostly from graft donor cells, taken 180 days after TCRalphabeta/CD19-depleted stem cell transplant. The origin of this receptor is a male patient aged 2 to 9 who had a stem cell transplant for chronic granulomatous disease, so the T cells may come from the graft donor.

The CDR3 DNA reads TGCGCCAGCACCGACCAGGGGGCAGGGGAGCAGTTCTTC. This sequence encodes CASTDQGAGEQFF. The chain uses TRBV5-1 and TRBJ2-1; TRBD1 matches 8 bases. J was trimmed by 10 bases and V by 6 bases; bases with no gene match: 9. The CDR3 extends over 13 amino acids. Looked up from germline, CDR1 is SGHRS and CDR2 is YFSETQ.